Detailed here is one T cell receptor beta chain. Antigen specificity is unknown. The source of the sample is a study of T cell responses to AZD1222 COVID-19 vaccine. Study-wide findings and caveats: Females made up more of the donors, who were largely white British, and clonal diversity may have come out too low. As reported, nearly half of all spike-specific TCRs target variant regions that are unmutated. When two AZD1222 doses had been given, Spike-specific TCR breadth and depth rose.

Pooling was applied to second doses at about 4 or about 12 weeks. Trimming cost V 5 bases and J 8 bases; bases outside gene matches: 5. CDR3 length: 14 residues. Germline-derived CDR1 and CDR2 are MNHNY and SVGAGI (reference sequence). Profiling relied on immunoSEQ multiplex PCR, and the TCRdb table lists in-frame clones only, not all of them. The sample holds 150,000 to 200,000 clones; 85% to 95% are singletons and the top ten take approximately 5.5%. V gene TRBV6-6 combines with J gene TRBJ1-6; TRBD1 agrees at 8 bases. This specimen was peripheral blood, taken 28 days after the second AZD1222 dose. This clonotype originated in an adult who received the AZD1222 COVID-19 vaccine. CDR3 sequence reads: CASSPGQGHSPLHF. CDR3 coding DNA: TGTGCCAGCAGTCCCGGACAGGGTCATTCACCCCTCCACTTT.